This note documents a single TCR beta chain sequence. What it binds is not known. These data belong to a study of cytomegalovirus exposure and HLA in healthy donors. Study-wide results and limits: Later, TCR association rates were found to vary by HLA locus, highest for DRB1 and lowest for HLA-C. An assumption of roughly uniform sequencing depth across donors underlay the presence/absence analyses. The investigators catalogued some 160 TCR beta chains as cytomegalovirus-associated. In a later analysis, parvovirus B19, influenza, CMV and Epstein-Barr virus appeared linked to several top co-occurrence clusters.

60 Vbeta and 13 Jbeta primers were used in PCR. Sequencing used immunoSEQ multiplex PCR; TCRdb keeps in-frame clones, though not all of them. The sample contains around 110,000 clones, 9% to 10% of which appear only once. Sequencing was performed on PBMCs. The receptor was derived from a man aged 25-45 years in good health and CMV-seronegative.

The DNA of the CDR3 is TGCAGCGTTGGGGGGGCCGGGGAGCTGTTTTTT. As protein: CSVGGAGELFF. The chain has TRBV29-1 and TRBJ2-2; a possible D gene is TRBD2 (6 bases). V lost 4 bases and J lost 6, with 6 bases in between. The CDR3 has 11 residues. CDR1 and CDR2 from the germline V gene are SQVTM and ANQGSEA.